This T cell receptor beta chain was found in a study of shared clonotypes between healthy human individuals. Study-level information: Every donor yielded three CD4 naive, three CD4 memory, two CD8 naive and one CD8 memory plate. Study outcomes and limitations: Some clonotypes were shared by all four sorted-subset donors, while others were not shared. The non-shared ones had lower generation probabilities than the shared ones.

Genomic DNA (from each subset) was split evenly across several immunoSEQ plates. Method: immunoSEQ multiplex PCR; TCRdb's copy keeps in-frame clones and lacks some. The repertoire holds millions of clones, with around 90% as singletons. A note on this clone: Its antigen remains unidentified.

The V gene's germline CDR1 is MGHRA and CDR2 YSYEKL. The CDR3 is 17 amino acids. V lost 0 bases and J lost 4, with 15 bases in between. The rearrangement joins TRBV4-1 to TRBJ1-4; D is undetermined. What was sequenced was naive CD4+ T cells sorted from blood. Described subset: CD45RA+ positively selected. This clonotype originated in a man aged 18 to 30 in good health. CDR3 sequence reads: CASSQEAPVLGNEKLFF. CDR3 in DNA: TGCGCCAGCAGCCAAGAAGCCCCAGTATTAGGTAATGAAAAACTGTTTTTT.